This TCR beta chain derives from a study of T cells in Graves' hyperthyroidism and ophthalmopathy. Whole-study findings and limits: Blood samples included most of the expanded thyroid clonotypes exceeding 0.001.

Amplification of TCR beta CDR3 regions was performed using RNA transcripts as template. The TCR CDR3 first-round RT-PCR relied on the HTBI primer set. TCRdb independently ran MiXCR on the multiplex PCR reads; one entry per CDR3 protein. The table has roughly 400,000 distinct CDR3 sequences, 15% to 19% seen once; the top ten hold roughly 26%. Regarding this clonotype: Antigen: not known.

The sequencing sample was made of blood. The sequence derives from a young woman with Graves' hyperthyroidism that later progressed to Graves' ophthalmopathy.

The CDR3 bases are TGTGCCAGCAGGGCAGCAACTAATGAAAAACTGTTTTTT. As protein: CASRAATNEKLFF. The V gene is TRBV25-1, the J gene TRBJ1-4; D gene ambiguous. This CDR3 is 13 amino acids long. Germline V gives CDR1 MGHDK, CDR2 SYGVNS. Trimming cost V 6 bases and J 0 bases, with 5 bases left between them.